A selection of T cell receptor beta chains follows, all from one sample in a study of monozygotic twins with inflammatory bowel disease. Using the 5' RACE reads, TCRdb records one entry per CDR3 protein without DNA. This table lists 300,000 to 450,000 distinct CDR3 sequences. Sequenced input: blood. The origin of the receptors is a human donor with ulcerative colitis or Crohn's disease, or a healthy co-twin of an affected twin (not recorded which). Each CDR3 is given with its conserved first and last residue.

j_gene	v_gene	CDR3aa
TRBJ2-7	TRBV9	CASNVPSGTTKLYEQYF
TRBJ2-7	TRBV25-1	CASSDPSGAYSYEQYF
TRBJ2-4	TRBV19	CASRGPAKNIQYF
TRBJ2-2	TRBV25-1	CASSPLRGDGNTGELFF
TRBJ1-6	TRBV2	CASSDRGRVSPLHF
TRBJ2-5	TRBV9	CASSVPGLPNQETQYF
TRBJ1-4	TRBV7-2	CASSLYATNEKLFF
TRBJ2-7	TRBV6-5	CASSYEGNAYEQYF
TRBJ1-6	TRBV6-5	CASRRQGSSPLHF
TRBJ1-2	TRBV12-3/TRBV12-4	CASSPRQGPNYGYTF
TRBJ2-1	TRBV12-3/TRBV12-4	CASSKRAGAGNEQFF
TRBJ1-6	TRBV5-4	CASSLEEGYNSPLHF
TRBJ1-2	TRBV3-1	CASTYSGAGGYTF
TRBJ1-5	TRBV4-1	CASSQDPNLGGFSYPQHF
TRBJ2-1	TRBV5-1	CASSLEGTPYNEQFF
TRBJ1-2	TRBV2	CASSEGQGGYGYTF
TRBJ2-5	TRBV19	CASSMVGSRETQYF
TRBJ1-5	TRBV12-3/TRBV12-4	CASSSPRTTSSNQPQHF
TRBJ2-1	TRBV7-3	CASSLYGGELSSREQFF
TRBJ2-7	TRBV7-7	CASSSEPPQGKGVMDEQYF
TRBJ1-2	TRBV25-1	CASSDQRTGTIYGYTF
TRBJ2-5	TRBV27	CASSLSLTTAPKTQYF
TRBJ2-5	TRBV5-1	CASSLDVRAQETQYF
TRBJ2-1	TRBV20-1	CSARQNRGTSSDEQFF
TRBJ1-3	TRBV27	CASSFVGGSGNTIYF
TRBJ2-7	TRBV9	CASSVAFGTYEQYF
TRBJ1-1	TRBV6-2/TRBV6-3	CASSYARTRVVAFF
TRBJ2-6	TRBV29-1	CSVDRFGANVLTF
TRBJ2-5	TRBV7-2	CASSPRGGFRETQYF
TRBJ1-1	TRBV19	CASSIWGTGQSNTEAFF
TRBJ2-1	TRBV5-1	CASSLASAWNEQFF
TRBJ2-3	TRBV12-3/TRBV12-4	CASSFPGAGTDTQYF
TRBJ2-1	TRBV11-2	CASNPLGSVGEQFF
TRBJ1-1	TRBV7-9	CASSFRQGLMNTEAFF
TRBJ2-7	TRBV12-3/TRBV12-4	CASSSGAYEQYF
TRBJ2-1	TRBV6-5	CASDRAGGAGGSEQFF
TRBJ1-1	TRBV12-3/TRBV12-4	CASSLLYREAFF
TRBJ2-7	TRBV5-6	CASNPGLSYEQYF
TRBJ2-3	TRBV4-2	CASSQEGVNRGGTGERTDTQYF
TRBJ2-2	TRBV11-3	CASSRTLDGELFF
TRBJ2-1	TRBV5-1	CASSQGQVDEQFF
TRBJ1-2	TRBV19	CASRLGVGYGYTF
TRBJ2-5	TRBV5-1	CASSLEAGEETQYF
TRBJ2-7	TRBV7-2	CASSSKWGTYEQYF
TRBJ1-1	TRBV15	CATSTRQGWTEAFF
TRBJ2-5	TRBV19	CASSIAPQQAYQETQYF
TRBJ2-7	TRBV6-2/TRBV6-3	CASSLLAGGVYEQYF
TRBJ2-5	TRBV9	CASSVGGSGGLQETQYF
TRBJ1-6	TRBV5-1	CASSLDTGYNSPLHF
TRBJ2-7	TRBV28	CASNPLDRGNEQYF
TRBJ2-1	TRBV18	CASSPPYGESYNEQFF
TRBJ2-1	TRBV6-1	CATAGTSGYNEQFF
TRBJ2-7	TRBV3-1	CASSQDPGNSYEQYF
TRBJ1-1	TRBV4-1	CASSRVGRTEAFF
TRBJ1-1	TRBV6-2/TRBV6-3	CASSRIRGTEAFF